The next 22 T cell receptor beta chains were all read from a single sample in a study of identifying expanded T cells in peripheral blood. Sequencing used immunoSEQ multiplex PCR; TCRdb keeps in-frame clones, though not all of them. The data contain some 70,000 clones, almost 90% of them singletons. The sample comprised blood. Every receptor here comes from a person between 18 and 70 years old in good health.

V and J are TRBV28 and TRBJ2-1; 11 nucleotides line up with TRBD2. CDR1 is MDHEN and CDR2 is SYDVKM in the germline V gene. After removal of 3 bases from V and 4 bases from J, the junction contained 5 bases not matched to a gene. The CDR3 totals 16 residues. The CDR3 DNA follows: TGTGCCAGCAGTTTGCATGGGACTAGCGGATACAATGAGCAGTTCTTC. Its protein product is CASSLHGTSGYNEQFF.

The rearrangement links TRBV30 to TRBJ2-7, with D possibly being TRBD2 (6 bases). Deletions cut 5 bases from V and 3 bases from J, with 14 bases between. The CDR3 is 13 residues long. Germline CDR1 is GTSNPN and CDR2 is SVGIG (reference sequence). CDR3 sequence (DNA): TGTGCCTGGCACTCCGGGGGTTACTACGAGCAGTACTTC. Encoded protein: CAWHSGGYYEQYF.

The gene calls are TRBV13 and TRBJ2-6; D gene uncertain. CDR3 length equals 13 residues. V shed 4 bases and J shed 4 bases, with 5 bases lying between them. Germline CDR1 and CDR2: PRHDT and FYEKMQ (reference sequence). For the CDR3, the DNA is TGTGCCAGCAGCTCGCCGGGGGCCAACGTCCTGACTTTC. Residues: CASSSPGANVLTF.

The V gene is TRBV4-3, the J gene TRBJ1-5, with D possibly TRBD1 on 6 matching bases. The V gene's germline CDR1 is LGHNA and CDR2 YSLEER. This CDR3 comprises 15 residues. The V end lost 2 bases, the J end lost 3 bases, and 11 bases lay between the germline ends. The CDR3 loop reads CASSQLTGINQPQHF. The CDR3 DNA sequence: TGCGCCAGCAGCCAATTAACAGGGATCAATCAGCCCCAGCATTTT.

The chain is built from TRBV5-5 and TRBJ1-5; D is ambiguous. Per the germline V gene, CDR1 is SGHKS and CDR2 is YYEKEE (reference sequence). This CDR3 spans 13 amino acids. V lost 0 bases to trimming and J lost 3 bases, with 4 bases between them. CDR3 sequence: CASSLENNQPQHF. CDR3 nucleotides: TGTGCCAGCAGCTTGGAGAACAATCAGCCCCAGCATTTT.

The chain employs TRBV7-6 and TRBJ2-5; weak D call: TRBD1 (6 bases). The CDR3 loop spans 15 amino acids. The germline gives CDR1 SGHVS, CDR2 FNYEAQ. Trimming cost V 2 bases and J 4 bases, with 14 bases left between them. CDR3 in DNA: TGTGCCAGCAGCTTAATGCAGGGGCCGGGAGAGACCCAGTACTTC. It encodes CASSLMQGPGETQYF.

Note on this clone: Germline is not matched at one junction end, which may reflect a read error. V is TRBV30 and J is TRBJ2-7; D not resolved. CDR1 and CDR2 from the germline V gene are GTSNPN and SVGIG (reference sequence). This CDR3 has 13 amino acids. CDR3: CAWNTDISYEQYF. The CDR3 nucleotides read TGTGCGTGGAACACGGATATCTCCTACGAGCAGTACTTC.

The rearrangement links TRBV29-1 to TRBJ2-5; TRBD2 matches 13 bases. Trimming cost V 5 bases and J 3 bases; bases outside gene matches: 6. Germline values: CDR1 SQVTM, CDR2 ANQGSEA. The CDR3 consists of 15 residues. CDR3 region: CSVRTSGSQKETQYF. CDR3 in DNA: TGCAGCGTTCGGACTAGCGGGAGTCAAAAAGAGACCCAGTACTTC.

The sample holds one count of this clone. The chain uses TRBV11-3 and TRBJ2-1, with TRBD2 matching 8 bases. CDR1 SGHNT and CDR2 YENEEA come from the germline V gene. This CDR3 has 17 amino acids. V trimming: 4 bases; J trimming: 0 bases; junction bases outside the gene matches: 8. The chain's CDR3 is CASSSDEGTSSYNEQFF. The DNA for the CDR3 is TGTGCCAGCAGCTCCGATGAGGGGACTAGCTCCTACAATGAGCAGTTCTTC.

This clone was detected only a few times. The genes are TRBV13 and TRBJ2-3; 16 bases fit TRBD2. The ends lost 4 bases at V and 5 bases at J; junction bases unmatched: 9. This CDR3 has 18 amino acids. Germline CDR1 and CDR2: PRHDT and FYEKMQ (reference sequence). The CDR3, as DNA: TGTGCCAGCAGCTCGGGACTAGCGGGAGGGCCGGGGCGAGATACGCAGTATTTT. Translating it yields CASSSGLAGGPGRDTQYF.

The V and J genes are TRBV5-5 and TRBJ2-4; 7 bases line up with TRBD2. V lost 0 bases to trimming and J lost 9 bases; unmatched junction nucleotides: 12. The length of the CDR3 is 16 residues. Germline values: CDR1 SGHKS, CDR2 YYEKEE (reference sequence). DNA for the CDR3: TGTGCCAGCAGCTTGGCCATGGCGGGAGTGGTTGGCATTCAGTACTTC. Residues: CASSLAMAGVVGIQYF. The variable domain in full, with the rest retrieved from reference TRBV5-5 and TRBJ2-4, is DAGVTQSPTHLIKTRGQQVTLRCSPISGHKSVSWYQQVLGQGPQFIFQYYEKEERGRGNFPDRFSARQFPNYSSELNVNALLLGDSALYLCASSLAMAGVVGIQYFGAGTRLSVL.

This chain links TRBV14 with TRBJ1-1; D call uncertain. CDR3 length equals 15 residues. Germline values: CDR1 SGHDN, CDR2 FVKESK. The V and J ends lost 4 bases and 5 bases respectively, with 17 bases between them. The CDR3 spells CASSLMGSRETEAFF. CDR3 DNA sequence: TGTGCCAGCAGCCTCATGGGCAGCCGGGAGACTGAAGCTTTCTTT.

The genes are TRBV9 and TRBJ2-3, with D perhaps TRBD1 or TRBD2 (6 bases each). Trimming shortened V by 0 bases and J by 6 bases, and 14 bases separated the two germline ends. Germline-derived CDR1 and CDR2 are SGDLS and YYNGEE. The CDR3 length is 15 residues. The CDR3: CASSVGFGGRDTQYF. The CDR3 DNA sequence: TGTGCCAGCAGCGTAGGCTTTGGGGGGCGGGATACGCAGTATTTT. The full variable domain, with the rest looked up from reference TRBV9 and TRBJ2-3, is DSGVTQTPKHLITATGQRVTLRCSPRSGDLSVYWYQQSLDQGLQFLIQYYNGEERAKGNILERFSAQQFPDLHSELNLSSLELGDSALYFCASSVGFGGRDTQYFGPGTRLTVL.

This chain links TRBV7-8 with TRBJ1-5; D is uncertain. Looked up from germline, CDR1 is SGHVS and CDR2 is FQNEAQ. Trimming removed 2 bases at V and 7 bases at J, with 3 bases between. CDR3 length equals 11 residues. The CDR3 DNA reads as TGTGCCAGCAGCTTAAGCCAGCCCCAGCATTTT. It encodes CASSLSQPQHF.

The rearrangement joins TRBV7-2 to TRBJ2-7; 7 positions agree with TRBD2. Germline loops: CDR1 SGHTA, CDR2 FQGNSA. The length of the CDR3 is 16 residues. Germline trimming cut 1 base from V and 1 base from J; bases unmatched to any gene: 7. The DNA of the CDR3 is TGTGCCAGCAGCTTAGTAGGCGGGAGTCCTTCCTACGAGCAGTACTTC. Residues: CASSLVGGSPSYEQYF.

The chain combines TRBV28 with TRBJ2-7; D is perhaps TRBD1 (5 bases). Germline CDR1 and CDR2: MDHEN and SYDVKM. The length of the CDR3 is 11 residues. With 10 bases removed from V and 3 bases from J, the gap between germline ends came to 10 bases. The CDR3 loop is CATNQGYEQYF. CDR3 sequence (DNA): TGTGCCACCAATCAGGGCTACGAGCAGTACTTC.

In regard to this clone: The same CDR3 arises from other DNA sequences in this sample as well. The V call is TRBV7-2, the J call TRBJ2-1; 8 bases are shared with TRBD2. The V segment lost 5 bases and the J segment 2 bases; nucleotides outside the gene matches: 5. Per germline, CDR1 SGHTA and CDR2 FQGNSA. The CDR3 runs 15 residues. The CDR3 DNA sequence: TGTGCCAGCAGCCTTAGCGGGACCACCTACAATGAGCAGTTCTTC. As protein: CASSLSGTTYNEQFF. The full variable domain, rest sourced from reference TRBV7-2 and TRBJ2-1, is GAGVSQSPSNKVTEKGKDVELRCDPISGHTALYWYRQSLGQGLEFLIYFQGNSAPDKSGLPSDRFSAERTGGSVSTLTIQRTQQEDSAVYLCASSLSGTTYNEQFFGPGTRLTVL.

Worth noting for this clone: Other DNA variants within this sample encode the same CDR3. The chain carries TRBV2 and TRBJ1-5; D not certain. The CDR3 has 14 residues. In germline, CDR1 is SNHLY, CDR2 FYNNEI. V lost 0 bases, J lost 7 bases, and 10 bases lay in between. The CDR3 DNA follows: TGTGCCAGCAGTGAAGCTATGGGGTCCCAGCCCCAGCATTTT. Amino acids: CASSEAMGSQPQHF.

The chain carries TRBV6-5 and TRBJ2-7, with D perhaps matching TRBD1 or TRBD2 (5 bases each). The ends were cut back, 5 bases at V and 3 bases at J, with 14 bases in the middle. Germline values: CDR1 MNHEY, CDR2 SVGAGI. There are 14 residues in the CDR3. CDR3 in DNA: TGTGCCAGCAGTCGTGGGGGACGGGACTACGAGCAGTACTTC. This codes for CASSRGGRDYEQYF.

In this sample, this clone turned up once. This rearrangement joins TRBV28 to TRBJ2-7, with D tentatively TRBD2 (6 bases). Germline assignment: CDR1 MDHEN and CDR2 SYDVKM. V was shortened by 5 bases and J by 2 bases, with 16 bases between the two germline ends. The CDR3 is made up of 15 amino acids. The DNA of the CDR3 is TGTGCCAGCAGTCCCCCCGGGGGTAGGACCTACGAGCAGTACTTC. This codes for CASSPPGGRTYEQYF.

The genes are TRBV5-1 and TRBJ2-7; 11 bases align to TRBD2. V trimming: 2 bases; J trimming: 2 bases; junction bases outside the gene matches: 6. This CDR3 has 16 amino acids. The germline V gene has CDR1 SGHRS and CDR2 YFSETQ. CDR3 sequence (DNA): TGCGCCAGCAGCTTAGGGCTAGCGGGAGGTCCCTACGAGCAGTACTTC. Its protein product is CASSLGLAGGPYEQYF. Supplemented by reference TRBV5-1 and TRBJ2-7, the full variable domain reads KAGVTQTPRYLIKTRGQQVTLSCSPISGHRSVSWYQQTPGQGLQFLFEYFSETQRNKGNFPGRFSGRQFSNSRSEMNVSTLELGDSALYLCASSLGLAGGPYEQYFGPGTRLTVT.

This clone was seen only a few times. The V and J genes are TRBV7-2 and TRBJ2-5; D assignment may be TRBD1 or TRBD2 (5 bases each). V lost 3 bases, J lost 7 bases, and 15 bases lay in between. Germline V gene lookup returns CDR1 SGHTA and CDR2 FQGNSA. CDR3 length equals 14 residues. The CDR3 DNA reads TGTGCCAGCAGCTTTGCCGGGACCACCGGGACCCAGTACTTC. It yields the protein CASSFAGTTGTQYF.